One sample yielded the 11 T cell receptor beta chains listed below, sequenced in a study of blood T cell repertoires in COVID-19. The repertoire was sequenced with immunoSEQ multiplex PCR; TCRdb's copy has only in-frame clones and lacks some. This table has around 16,000 clones, 76% appearing once. Sequencing was performed on peripheral blood. These receptors were collected from a man between 65 and 79 years old with active or convalescent COVID-19.

This clone was observed a handful of times. The V gene is TRBV5-1, the J gene TRBJ2-5; no clear D. Germline CDR1 and CDR2: SGHRS and YFSETQ. The CDR3 contains 13 residues. Trimming left V 0 bases short and J 2 bases short, with 5 bases between. CDR3 amino acids: CASSLAVQETQYF. The CDR3, as DNA: TGCGCCAGCAGCTTGGCTGTACAAGAGACCCAGTACTTC.

This chain uses TRBV28 with TRBJ2-1; 8 bases line up with TRBD2. The CDR3 is made up of 16 amino acids. Germline values: CDR1 MDHEN, CDR2 SYDVKM. V dropped 7 bases and J dropped 0; count of bases not matched to a gene: 8. The CDR3 is CASNPSGWSSYNEQFF. The CDR3, as DNA: TGTGCCAGCAACCCTAGCGGGTGGAGCTCCTACAATGAGCAGTTCTTC.

V gene TRBV2 combines with J gene TRBJ1-2, with D possibly being TRBD1 (6 bases). V dropped 8 bases and J dropped 3 bases, with 13 bases sitting between them. CDR1 and CDR2 (germline): SNHLY, FYNNEI. The CDR3 is 13 amino acids. The CDR3 sequence: CASRGEGDYGYTF. CDR3 bases: TGTGCCAGCCGAGGGGAGGGGGACTATGGCTACACCTTC.

The count of this clone is one. V gene TRBV6-2 or TRBV6-3 combines with J gene TRBJ1-1; tentative D call: TRBD1 (6 bases). The CDR3 consists of 17 residues. The V gene's germline CDR1 is MNHEY and CDR2 SVGEGT. DNA of the CDR3: TGTCCCACCTGCCCCGGCACTGGGGGGGCGGGGAACACTGAAGCTTTCTTT. Encoded protein: CPTCPGTGGAGNTEAFF.

This chain connects TRBV28 to TRBJ2-3; no reliable D call. The ends were cut back, 6 bases at V and 2 bases at J, with 18 bases in the middle. This CDR3 spans 16 amino acids. Germline values: CDR1 MDHEN, CDR2 SYDVKM. The CDR3 nucleotides read TGTGCCAGCAGGCCCCCCGGCAGGCTCCTCACAGATACGCAGTATTTT. Residues: CASRPPGRLLTDTQYF.

V and J are TRBV18 and TRBJ2-2; 8 positions match TRBD1. This CDR3 is built from 15 residues. Germline V lookup: CDR1 KGHSH, CDR2 LQKENI. The trim removed 4 bases at V and 4 bases at J, leaving 5 bases unmatched. The CDR3 reads CASSLNRGSTGELFF. CDR3 bases: TGTGCCAGCTCACTCAACAGGGGGAGCACCGGGGAGCTGTTTTTT.

This chain links TRBV6-6 with TRBJ1-5, with TRBD1 matching over 10 bases. Germline assignment: CDR1 MNHNY and CDR2 SVGAGI (reference sequence). This CDR3 comprises 16 residues. V lost 5 bases to trimming and J lost 7 bases; unmatched junction nucleotides: 11. CDR3 sequence: CASSTGTGVRGQPQHF. The CDR3 DNA reads as TGTGCCAGCAGTACAGGGACAGGGGTACGAGGACAGCCCCAGCATTTT.

This chain links TRBV21-1 with TRBJ2-7; the tabulated D call, TRBD1, remains unverified against the DNA. TRBV21-1 is a pseudogene segment. This CDR3 region has 16 residues. The CDR3 here is CASSLWAGFGFYEQYF. Here the CDR3 DNA reads TGTGCCAGCAGCTTATGGGCAGGGTTCGGTTTCTACGAGCAGTACTTC.

J is TRBJ2-3 and V is TRBV28, with D perhaps TRBD2 (6 bases). Deletions cut 8 bases from V and 9 bases from J, with 12 bases between. Germline CDR1 is MDHEN and CDR2 is SYDVKM. The CDR3 extends over 11 amino acids. CDR3 nucleotides: TGTGCCAGCTGCGGGGATGGGACGCAGTATTTT. Its protein product is CASCGDGTQYF.

In this sample, this clone turned up once. The V call is TRBV4-1, the J call TRBJ2-1, with TRBD2 matching 13 bases. CDR1 and CDR2 (germline): MGHRA, YSYEKL. V lost 0 bases and J lost 2; bases outside the gene matches: 4. The CDR3 is 18 residues long. The DNA for the CDR3 is TGCGCCAGCAGCCAAGATCGGGGACTAGCGGGGACCTACAATGAGCAGTTCTTC. This gives the protein CASSQDRGLAGTYNEQFF.

The chain is built from TRBV28 and TRBJ2-3; TRBD1 matches 7 bases. CDR3 length: 15 amino acids. V lost 4 bases to trimming and J lost 9 bases; unmatched junction nucleotides: 13. Looked up from germline, CDR1 is MDHEN and CDR2 is SYDVKM. The CDR3 DNA sequence: TGTGCCAGCAGTTCCCCGGGACAGATTGGTGAAACGCAGTATTTT. As protein: CASSSPGQIGETQYF.